This T cell receptor (beta chain) was profiled in a study of shared clonotypes between healthy human individuals. Overall study: Each donor contributed plates that comprised three CD4 naive, three CD4 memory, two CD8 naive and one CD8 memory.

Naive CD8 cells, CD45RO-negative and positively selected for CCR7, excluded terminally differentiated effector memory CD45RA+ cells. Findings and caveats of the study: Among non-shared clonotypes, generation probabilities were lower than among those shared by all four donors.

About this clone: The target antigen is unknown.

The assay was immunoSEQ multiplex PCR, and TCRdb's table has in-frame clones only and misses some. The table lists hundreds of thousands of clones, 85% to 95% of them singletons, with around 0.11% in the top ten. Looked up from germline, CDR1 is SGHRS and CDR2 is YFSETQ. The CDR3 runs 16 residues. V was pared by 3 bases and J by 8 bases, with 21 bases between. The rearrangement links TRBV5-1 to TRBJ2-4, with TRBD2 as a possible D gene (6 bases). The clonotype was recovered from a woman between 25 and 40 years old in good health. Input material: naive CD8+ T cells sorted from blood. In nucleotides, the CDR3 is TGCGCCAGCAGCTCAGGACCTTACAAGCGGGTACACATTCAGTACTTC. The encoded protein is CASSSGPYKRVHIQYF.